Listed below are T cell receptor beta chains from one sample, sequenced in a study of beta chain features in type 1 diabetes. This table comes from immunoSEQ multiplex PCR, and its TCRdb copy is limited to in-frame clones, with some not included. Counted here are about 340,000 clones, roughly 9% occurring once; the ten biggest clones make up roughly 1%. The sequencing input was central memory CD4+ T cells from blood. The origin of the receptors is a man aged 30 to 45 with type 1 diabetes. Each CDR3 is given with its conserved first and last residue. Fields, in order: D gene, J gene, V gene, clone size, CDR3 DNA, CDR3 protein. D genes are given only for firm matches. Expanded clones are given a class, and other clones once, few, many or no size at all.

TRBD2 | TRBJ2-7 | TRBV9 | few | TGTGCCAGCAGCGTAGGGTCTAGCGGGAACTCCTACGAGCAGTACTTC | CASSVGSSGNSYEQYF
- | TRBJ2-3 | TRBV27 | few | TGTGCCAGCAGTTTTGGGACCTTTACAGATACGCAGTATTTT | CASSFGTFTDTQYF
- | TRBJ2-7 | TRBV29-1 | - | TGCAGCGTTGAACAGGGCCCCTACGAGCAGTACTTC | CSVEQGPYEQYF
TRBD1 | TRBJ2-3 | TRBV2 | - | TGTGCCAGCAGTGTAGGACAGGGGGCCGATACGCAGTATTTT | CASSVGQGADTQYF
TRBD1 | TRBJ1-2 | TRBV5-1 | many | TGCGCCAGCAGCTCTACAGGGGGCGTCAACTATGGCTACACCTTC | CASSSTGGVNYGYTF
TRBD1 | TRBJ2-7 | TRBV5-1 | - | TGCGCCAGCAGCTTGGTTCAGGGGGCGTGGGAGCAGTACTTC | CASSLVQGAWEQYF
TRBD1 | TRBJ1-2 | TRBV7-9 | - | TGTGCCAGCAGCTCCGGGACAGGGATTCACTATGGCTACACCTTC | CASSSGTGIHYGYTF
TRBD1 | TRBJ2-7 | TRBV28 | few | TGTGCCAGCATGAGTGGGTCCAGGACAGGGGCCGGCGAGCAGTACTTC | CASMSGSRTGAGEQYF
- | TRBJ2-3 | TRBV30 | - | TGTGCCACGACTGAGGTCGATACGCAGTATTTT | CATTEVDTQYF
TRBD2 | TRBJ2-1 | TRBV19 | - | TGTGCCAGTATCGATACCGGGACTAGCCGTTCTGAGCAGTTCTTC | CASIDTGTSRSEQFF
- | TRBJ2-3 | TRBV18 | many | TGTGCCAGCTCACCCCCGACAGATTCAGATACGCAGTATTTT | CASSPPTDSDTQYF
- | TRBJ2-3 | TRBV29-1 | - | TGCAGCGTTGAAAAAGGCCCAGCAGATACGCAGTATTTT | CSVEKGPADTQYF
TRBD1 | TRBJ2-2 | TRBV2 | - | TGTGCCAGCAGTGAACGGACAGGGGTCACCGGGGAGCTGTTTTTT | CASSERTGVTGELFF
TRBD2 | TRBJ2-1 | TRBV2 | few | TGTGCCCCCGGGGCTAGCGGGGACACTGAGCAGTTCTTC | CAPGASGDTEQFF
- | TRBJ2-6 | TRBV30 | - | TGTGCGTGTCCGGGGGGCGCTGGGGCCAACGTCCTGACTTTC | CACPGGAGANVLTF
- | TRBJ1-2 | TRBV2 | many | TGTGCCAGCAGCGCGGACATTAACTATGGCTACACCTTC | CASSADINYGYTF
TRBD1 | TRBJ1-3 | TRBV9 | - | TGTGCCAGCAGCGGAGGGACAGGTGGAAACACCATATATTTT | CASSGGTGGNTIYF
- | TRBJ1-2 | TRBV28 | - | TGTGCGGTGACTCAGAACTATGGCTACACCTTC | CAVTQNYGYTF
- | TRBJ1-1 | TRBV5-1 | few | TGCGCCAGCAGCTTCCAGCCTAGTATGAACACTGAAGCTTTCTTT | CASSFQPSMNTEAFF
TRBD2 | TRBJ2-3 | TRBV6-5 | - | TGTGCCAGCAGTTACTCGTTCCGGGGGGGCGATACGCAGTATTTT | CASSYSFRGGDTQYF
- | TRBJ2-5 | TRBV27 | many | TGTGCCAGCAGTCGTCAGTACCAAGAGACCCAGTACTTC | CASSRQYQETQYF
- | TRBJ1-6 | TRBV4-3 | few | TGCGCCAGCAGCCAAGGAACAGGGCTTAATTCACCCCTCCACTTT | CASSQGTGLNSPLHF
- | TRBJ2-1 | TRBV5-4 | many | TGTGCCAGCAGCCTAACCCCGGCGACCGGAACGAACAATGAGCAGTTCTTC | CASSLTPATGTNNEQFF
- | TRBJ1-2 | TRBV25-1 | - | TGTGCCAGTTCCTGGGGGGGAAACTATGGCTACACCTTC | CASSWGGNYGYTF
- | TRBJ2-1 | TRBV21-1 | - | TGTGCCAGCAGCAAACTAACGGAACAGGGGACAAGTTTCAACAATGAGCAGTTCTTC | CASSKLTEQGTSFNNEQFF
TRBD1 | TRBJ2-5 | TRBV6-6 | - | TGTGCCAGCCGGGACAGGGTGAGGAAAGGCGAGACCCAGTACTTC | CASRDRVRKGETQYF
- | TRBJ1-1 | TRBV4-3 | - | TGCGCCAGCAGCCGAGATGTACGGAACACTGAAGCTTTCTTT | CASSRDVRNTEAFF
- | TRBJ2-7 | TRBV5-1 | few | TGCGCCAGCAGCTTGGACAGAGTACGTGAGCAGTACTTC | CASSLDRVREQYF
- | TRBJ1-6 | TRBV7-9 | - | TGTGCCAGCAGCCCTCGGGACGCCTCCGAATCACCCCTCCACTTT | CASSPRDASESPLHF
TRBD1 | TRBJ1-6 | TRBV9 | - | TGTGCCAGCGGGGGGACAGGGGTTAATTCACCCCTCCACTTT | CASGGTGVNSPLHF
- | TRBJ1-5 | TRBV5-4 | - | TGTGCCAGCAGCTTGGACGGACAGAGCAATCAGCCCCAGCATTTT | CASSLDGQSNQPQHF
- | TRBJ2-7 | TRBV11-2 | few | TGTGCCAGCAGCTTAGATTGGGGGACGGATTGGAGGCAGTACTTC | CASSLDWGTDWRQYF
TRBD2 | TRBJ2-5 | TRBV18 | - | TGTGCCAGCTCACCAAGAAGCGGGGGGGCCTGGGAGACCCAGTACTTC | CASSPRSGGAWETQYF